This TCR beta chain was retrieved from a study of monozygotic twins with inflammatory bowel disease. Study results and caveats: Patients with IBD had less TCRbeta diversity (inverse Simpson) than their healthy co-twins.

Concerning this clonotype itself: Its antigen remains unidentified.

The length of the CDR3 is 17 residues. From germline, CDR1 is SGHRS and CDR2 YFSETQ. There were eight separate reactions per sample in which cDNA was made. TCRdb re-called the 5' RACE reads; every CDR3 protein appears as one record, without DNA. The sample features roughly 150,000 distinct CDR3 sequences, with 0.95% to 1.5% in its top ten. Collection of an approximately 2.5 ml blood sample took place per donor. Sequencing was performed on blood. V is TRBV5-1 and J is TRBJ2-1; the TRBD2 assignment by TCRdb is unverifiable without DNA. The sequence came from a human donor with ulcerative colitis or Crohn's disease, or a healthy co-twin of an affected twin (not recorded which). The CDR3 sequence: CASSSPGLAGYGNEQFF.